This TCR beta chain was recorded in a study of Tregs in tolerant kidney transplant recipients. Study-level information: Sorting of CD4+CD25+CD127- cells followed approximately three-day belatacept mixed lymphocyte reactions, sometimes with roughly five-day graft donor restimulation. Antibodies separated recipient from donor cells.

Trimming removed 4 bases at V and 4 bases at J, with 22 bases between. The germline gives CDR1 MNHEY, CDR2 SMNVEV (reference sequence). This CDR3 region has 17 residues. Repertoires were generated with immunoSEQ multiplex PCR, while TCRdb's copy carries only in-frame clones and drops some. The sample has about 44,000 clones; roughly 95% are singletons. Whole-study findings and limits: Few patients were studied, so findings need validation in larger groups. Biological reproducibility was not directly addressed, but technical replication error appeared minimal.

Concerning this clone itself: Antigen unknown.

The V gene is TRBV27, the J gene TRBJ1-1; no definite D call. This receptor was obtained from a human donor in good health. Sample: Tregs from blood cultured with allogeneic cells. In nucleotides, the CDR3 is TGTGCCAGCAGTTATAACCGCGCACAGTGGAGTATCACTGAAGCTTTCTTT. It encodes CASSYNRAQWSITEAFF.